This T cell receptor beta chain was sequenced for a study of shared clonotypes between healthy human individuals. Recent acute infections and vaccinations were absent in the healthy HIV-negative adult donors. Study results and limitations: Among a few donors, roughly 5% of naive CD4 clonotypes were found in common. The small donor group covered limited genetic and exposure diversity.

This was a deep-level run. Produced via immunoSEQ multiplex PCR; TCRdb's table is partial and in-frame only. The repertoire holds 850,000 to 1,100,000 clones, approximately 75% seen once, with about 0.94% in the top ten. The germline V gene has CDR1 SQVTM and CDR2 ANQGSEA. This CDR3 has 13 residues. Trimming took off 7 bases at V and 6 bases at J, with 15 bases between the two ends. Concerning this clone itself: Its antigen remains unidentified.

Sequencing was performed on memory CD4+ T cells from PBMCs. As to subset: CD45RA-negative fraction. The rearrangement joins TRBV29-1 to TRBJ1-4, with D possibly being TRBD1 (6 bases). This TCR derives from a man younger than 35 in good health. Some clones in this sample may be carry-over from other donors' samples. In DNA, the CDR3 is TGCAGCGCCTCCACGGGGGCCTATGAAAAACTGTTTTTT. Translation gives CSASTGAYEKLFF.